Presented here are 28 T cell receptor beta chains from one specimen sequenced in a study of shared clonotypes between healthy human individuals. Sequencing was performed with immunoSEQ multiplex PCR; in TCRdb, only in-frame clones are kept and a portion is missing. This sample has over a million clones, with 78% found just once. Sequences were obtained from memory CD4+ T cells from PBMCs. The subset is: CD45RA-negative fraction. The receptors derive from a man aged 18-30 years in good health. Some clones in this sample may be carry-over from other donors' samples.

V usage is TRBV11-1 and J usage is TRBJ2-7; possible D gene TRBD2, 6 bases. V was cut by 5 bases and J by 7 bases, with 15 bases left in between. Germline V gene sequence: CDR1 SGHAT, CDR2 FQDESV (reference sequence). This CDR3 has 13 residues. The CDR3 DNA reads TGTGCCAGCAGCCAGGGACTCGTACGGGAGCAGTACTTC. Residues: CASSQGLVREQYF.

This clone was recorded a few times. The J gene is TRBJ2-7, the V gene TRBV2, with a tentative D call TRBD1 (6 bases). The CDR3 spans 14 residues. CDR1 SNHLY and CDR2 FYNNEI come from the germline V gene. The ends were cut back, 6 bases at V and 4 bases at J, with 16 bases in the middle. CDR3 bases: TGTGCCAGCAGGGTCAGACAGGATTCATACGAGCAGTACTTC. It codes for CASRVRQDSYEQYF.

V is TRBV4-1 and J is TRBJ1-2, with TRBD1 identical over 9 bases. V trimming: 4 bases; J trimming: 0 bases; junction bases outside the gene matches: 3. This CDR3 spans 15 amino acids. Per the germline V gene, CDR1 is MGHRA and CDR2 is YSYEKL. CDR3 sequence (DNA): TGCGCCAGCAGCCCACAGGGGGCTTCTAACTATGGCTACACCTTC. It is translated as CASSPQGASNYGYTF.

CDR3 nucleotides: TGTGCCTGGAGTGTACTAACGGGGTCACAGCCCCAGCATTTT. Translation gives CAWSVLTGSQPQHF. The chain carries TRBV30 and TRBJ1-5; D remains unclear. This CDR3 is built from 14 residues. CDR1 and CDR2 (germline): GTSNPN, SVGIG (reference sequence). V was pared by 0 bases and J by 7 bases, with 13 bases between.

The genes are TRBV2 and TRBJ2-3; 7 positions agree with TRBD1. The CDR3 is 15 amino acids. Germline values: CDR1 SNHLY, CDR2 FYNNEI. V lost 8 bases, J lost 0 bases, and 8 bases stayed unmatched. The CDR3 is CASVSDRASTDTQYF. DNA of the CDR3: TGTGCCAGCGTTTCTGACAGGGCTAGCACAGATACGCAGTATTTT.

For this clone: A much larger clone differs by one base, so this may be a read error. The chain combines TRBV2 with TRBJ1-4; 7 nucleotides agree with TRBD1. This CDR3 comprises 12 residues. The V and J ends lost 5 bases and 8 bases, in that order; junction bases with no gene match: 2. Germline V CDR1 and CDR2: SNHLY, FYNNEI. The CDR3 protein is CASSTGQEKLFF. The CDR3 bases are TGTGCCAGCAGTACGGGACAGGAAAAACTGTTTTTT.

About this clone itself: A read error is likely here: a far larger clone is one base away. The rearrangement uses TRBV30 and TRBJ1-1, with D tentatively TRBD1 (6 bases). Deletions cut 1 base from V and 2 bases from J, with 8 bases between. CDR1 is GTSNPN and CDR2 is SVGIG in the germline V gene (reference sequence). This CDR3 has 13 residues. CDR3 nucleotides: TGTGCCTGGAGTGCGACAGGCAACACTGAAGCTTTCTTT. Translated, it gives CAWSATGNTEAFF. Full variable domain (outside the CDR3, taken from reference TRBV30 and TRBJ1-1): SQTIHQWPATLVQPVGSPLSLECTVEGTSNPNLYWYRQAAGRGLQLLFYSVGIGQISSEVPQNLSASRPQDRQFILSSKKLLLSDSGFYLCAWSATGNTEAFFGQGTRLTVV.

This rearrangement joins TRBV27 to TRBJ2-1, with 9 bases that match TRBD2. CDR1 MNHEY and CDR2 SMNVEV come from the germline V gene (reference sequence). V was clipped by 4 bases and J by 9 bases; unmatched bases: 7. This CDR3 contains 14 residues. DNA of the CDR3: TGTGCCAGCAGTTGGCTCGCGGGAGGGGGTGAGCAGTTCTTC. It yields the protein CASSWLAGGGEQFF.

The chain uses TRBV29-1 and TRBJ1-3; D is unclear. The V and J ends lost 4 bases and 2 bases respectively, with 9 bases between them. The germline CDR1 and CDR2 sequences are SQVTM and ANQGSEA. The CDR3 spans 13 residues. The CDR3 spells CSVALPAGNTIYF. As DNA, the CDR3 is TGCAGCGTTGCCTTACCCGCTGGAAACACCATATATTTT.

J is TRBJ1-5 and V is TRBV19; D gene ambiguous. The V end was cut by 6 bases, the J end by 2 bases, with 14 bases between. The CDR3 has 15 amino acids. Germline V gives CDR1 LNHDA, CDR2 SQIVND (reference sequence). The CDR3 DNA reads TGTGCCAGTAGGCCCAGGTCCGGGGGCAATCAGCCCCAGCATTTT. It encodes CASRPRSGGNQPQHF.

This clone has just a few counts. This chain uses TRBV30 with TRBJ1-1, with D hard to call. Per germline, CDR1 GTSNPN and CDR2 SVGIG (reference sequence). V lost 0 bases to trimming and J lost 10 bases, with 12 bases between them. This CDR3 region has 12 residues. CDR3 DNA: TGTGCCTGGAGTGTACTGGCGGCGGCAGCTTTCTTT. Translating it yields CAWSVLAAAAFF. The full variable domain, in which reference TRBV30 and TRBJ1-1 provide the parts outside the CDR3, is SQTIHQWPATLVQPVGSPLSLECTVEGTSNPNLYWYRQAAGRGLQLLFYSVGIGQISSEVPQNLSASRPQDRQFILSSKKLLLSDSGFYLCAWSVLAAAAFFGQGTRLTVV.

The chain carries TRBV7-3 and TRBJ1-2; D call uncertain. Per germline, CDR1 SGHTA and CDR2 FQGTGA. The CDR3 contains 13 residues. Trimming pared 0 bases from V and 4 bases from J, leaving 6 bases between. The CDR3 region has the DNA TGTGCCAGCAGCTTAACGGCCGCCTATGGCTACACCTTC. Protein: CASSLTAAYGYTF.

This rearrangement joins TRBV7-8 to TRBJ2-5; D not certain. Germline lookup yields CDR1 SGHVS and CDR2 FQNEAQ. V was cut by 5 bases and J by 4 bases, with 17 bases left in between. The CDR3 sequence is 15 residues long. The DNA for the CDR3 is TGTGCCAGCAGCCCTCAGCCACAGAGTAGAGAGACCCAGTACTTC. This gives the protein CASSPQPQSRETQYF.

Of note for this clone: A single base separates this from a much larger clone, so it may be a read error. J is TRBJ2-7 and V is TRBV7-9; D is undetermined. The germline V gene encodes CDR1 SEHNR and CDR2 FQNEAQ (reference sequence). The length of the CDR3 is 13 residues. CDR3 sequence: CASSLLAGYERYF. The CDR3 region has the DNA TGTGCCAGCAGCCTGTTGGCCGGCTACGAGCGGTACTTC. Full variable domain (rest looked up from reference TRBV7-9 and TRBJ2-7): DTGVSQNPRHKITKRGQNVTFRCDPISEHNRLYWYRQTLGQGPEFLTYFQNEAQLEKSRLLSDRFSAERPKGSFSTLEIQRTEQGDSAMYLCASSLLAGYERYFGPGTRLTVT.

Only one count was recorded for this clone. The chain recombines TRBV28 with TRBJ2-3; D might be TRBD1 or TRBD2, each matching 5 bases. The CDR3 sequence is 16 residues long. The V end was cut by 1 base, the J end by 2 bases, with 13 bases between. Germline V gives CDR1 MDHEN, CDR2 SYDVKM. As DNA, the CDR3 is TGTGCCAGCAGTTTATCTGGGGGTGCCCCCACAGATACGCAGTATTTT. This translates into CASSLSGGAPTDTQYF.

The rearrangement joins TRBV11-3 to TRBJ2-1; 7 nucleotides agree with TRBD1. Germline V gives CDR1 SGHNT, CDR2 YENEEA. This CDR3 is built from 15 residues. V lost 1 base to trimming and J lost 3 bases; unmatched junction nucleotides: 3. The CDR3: CASSLGQGVYNEQFF. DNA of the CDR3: TGTGCCAGCAGCTTAGGCCAGGGGGTCTACAATGAGCAGTTCTTC.

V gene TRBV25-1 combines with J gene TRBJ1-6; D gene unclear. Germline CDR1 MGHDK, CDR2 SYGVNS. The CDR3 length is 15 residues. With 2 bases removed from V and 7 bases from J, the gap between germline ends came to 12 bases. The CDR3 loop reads CASSEGGRLNSPLHF. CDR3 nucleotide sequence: TGTGCCAGCAGTGAAGGAGGACGCCTAAATTCACCCCTCCACTTT.

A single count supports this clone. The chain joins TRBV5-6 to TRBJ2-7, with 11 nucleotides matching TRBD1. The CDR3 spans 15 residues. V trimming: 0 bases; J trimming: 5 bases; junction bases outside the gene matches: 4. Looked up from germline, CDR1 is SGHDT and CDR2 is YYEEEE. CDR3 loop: CASSLGGTGGHEQYF. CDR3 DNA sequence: TGTGCCAGCAGCTTGGGCGGGACAGGGGGTCACGAGCAGTACTTC.

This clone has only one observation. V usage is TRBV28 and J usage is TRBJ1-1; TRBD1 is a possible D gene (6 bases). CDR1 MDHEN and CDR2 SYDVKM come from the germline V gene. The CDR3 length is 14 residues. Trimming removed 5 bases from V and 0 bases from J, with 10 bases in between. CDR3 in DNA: TGTGCCAGCAGTATAACAGGGTTGAACACTGAAGCTTTCTTT. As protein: CASSITGLNTEAFF.

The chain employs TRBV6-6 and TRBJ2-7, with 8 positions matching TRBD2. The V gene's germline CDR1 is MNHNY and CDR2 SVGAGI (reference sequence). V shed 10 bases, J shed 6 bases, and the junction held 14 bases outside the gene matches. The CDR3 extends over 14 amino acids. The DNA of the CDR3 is TGTGCCATTCCAATGACCGGGACTAGTGTCGAGCAGTACTTC. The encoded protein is CAIPMTGTSVEQYF.

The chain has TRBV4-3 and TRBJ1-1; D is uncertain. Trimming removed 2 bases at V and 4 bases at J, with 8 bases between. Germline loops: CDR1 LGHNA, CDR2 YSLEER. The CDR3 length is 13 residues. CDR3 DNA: TGCGCCAGCAGCCAATCTGAGGCCACTGAAGCTTTCTTT. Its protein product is CASSQSEATEAFF.

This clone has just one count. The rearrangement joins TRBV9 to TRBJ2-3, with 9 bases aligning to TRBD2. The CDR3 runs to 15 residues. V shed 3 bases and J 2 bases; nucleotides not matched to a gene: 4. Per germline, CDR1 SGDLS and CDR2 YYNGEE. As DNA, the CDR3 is TGTGCCAGCAGCGATAGCGGGGGCCCCACAGATACGCAGTATTTT. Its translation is CASSDSGGPTDTQYF.

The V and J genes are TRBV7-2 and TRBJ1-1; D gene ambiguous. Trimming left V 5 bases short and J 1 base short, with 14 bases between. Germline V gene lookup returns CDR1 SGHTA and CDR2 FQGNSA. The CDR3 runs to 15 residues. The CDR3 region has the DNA TGTGCCAGCAGCCCTCCGGGAAGATCGAACACTGAAGCTTTCTTT. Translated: CASSPPGRSNTEAFF.

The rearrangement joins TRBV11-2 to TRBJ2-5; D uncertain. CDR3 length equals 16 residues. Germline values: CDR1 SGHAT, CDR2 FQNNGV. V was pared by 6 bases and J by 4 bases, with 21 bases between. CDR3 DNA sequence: TGTGCCAGCAGTCGCTCAGACTGGGCAGTGTCAGAGACCCAGTACTTC. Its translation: CASSRSDWAVSETQYF.

The CDR3 nucleotides are TGTGCCAGCTCAAATTCCGGGACAGGGGCCACCGGGGAGCTGTTTTTT. Amino acids: CASSNSGTGATGELFF. V usage is TRBV28 and J usage is TRBJ2-2; 10 positions match TRBD1. Per germline, CDR1 MDHEN and CDR2 SYDVKM. Trimming at V came to 8 bases and at J to 4 bases, leaving 10 bases not matched to a gene. This CDR3 has 16 amino acids.

This CDR3 reads CASSSPEGWTEAFF. The CDR3 DNA reads as TGCGCCAGCAGCTCACCCGAAGGGTGGACTGAAGCTTTCTTT. J is TRBJ1-1 and V is TRBV5-1; D unclear. CDR1 is SGHRS and CDR2 is YFSETQ in the germline V gene. V gave up 3 bases and J gave up 5 bases, with 14 bases separating them. The CDR3 extends over 14 amino acids.

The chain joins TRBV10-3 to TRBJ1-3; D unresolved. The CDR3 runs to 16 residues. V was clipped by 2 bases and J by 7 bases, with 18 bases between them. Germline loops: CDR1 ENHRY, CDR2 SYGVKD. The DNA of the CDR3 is TGTGCCATCAGTGAGACCCCCGCAGTAGGGCGGAACACCATATATTTT. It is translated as CAISETPAVGRNTIYF.

CDR3 region: CASRDYHYEQYF. CDR3 DNA: TGTGCCAGCAGGGACTATCACTACGAGCAGTACTTC. This chain links TRBV2 with TRBJ2-7, with D perhaps TRBD2 (6 bases). The CDR3 spans 12 residues. V was trimmed by 6 bases and J by 3 bases, leaving 9 bases between them. CDR1 SNHLY and CDR2 FYNNEI come from the germline V gene.